This record looks at one TCR beta chain sequence and its context. Its antigen remains unidentified. The rectum was sampled with one to two pinch biopsies at colonoscopy. The sample is drawn from a study of pediatric ulcerative colitis. Points from the study as a whole: Ulcerative colitis patients shared more blood-rectal clones than controls.

Each sample received Survey-level depth of up to 500,000 reads. TCRdb keeps only in-frame clones here, not all; method: immunoSEQ multiplex PCR. The sample contains 17,000 or so clones, around 70% of which appear only once. The CDR3 spans 17 residues. Germline V gene data show CDR1 as SGDLS and CDR2 as YYNGEE. V lost 5 bases and J lost 8, with 26 bases in between. The sequence derives from a girl under 18 with moderate ulcerative colitis. This sequence joins TRBV9 and TRBJ2-1, with D perhaps TRBD2 (6 bases). Sequencing was carried out using gut tissue. For the CDR3, the DNA is TGTGCCAGCAGTCGAAGGCGGCGGGATGATAACGTCTATGAGCAGTTCTTC. This codes for CASSRRRRDDNVYEQFF.